Listed here are 27 T cell receptor beta chains from one sample, sequenced in a study of identical twins. TCRdb ran MiXCR on the 5' RACE reads and lists one entry per CDR3 protein. The sample lists about 530,000 distinct CDR3 sequences, about 22% occurring once. These data also formed part of another study, on yellow fever vaccine responses in identical twins.

The sample taken for sequencing was CD4+ T cells sorted from blood. These receptors came from a young woman in good health.

This clonotype came up a few times. The rearrangement uses TRBV12-3 or TRBV12-4 and TRBJ1-6; a possible D gene is TRBD1 (5 bases). Trimming shortened V by 6 bases and J by 8 bases, and 11 bases separated the two germline ends. The CDR3 extends over 13 amino acids. The CDR3 coding sequence is TGTGCCAGCAGCCACACGGGGGATTCACCCCTCCACTTT. Amino acids: CASSHTGDSPLHF.

This chain uses TRBV21-1 with TRBJ2-3. TRBV21-1 is assigned pseudogene status. The CDR3 extends over 12 amino acids. The CDR3 DNA is TGTGCCAGCAGCAAAGTAGACTATACGCAGTATTTT. This sequence encodes CASSKVDYTQYF.

V gene TRBV12-3 or TRBV12-4 combines with J gene TRBJ2-1, with 9 nucleotides matching TRBD2. CDR3 length equals 16 residues. Trimming took 0 bases from V and 7 from J; bases not matched to a gene: 7. The CDR3 nucleotides read TGTGCCAGCAGTTTAGCGCGAGGCGGGGGGGGAAATGAGCAGTTCTTC. As protein: CASSLARGGGGNEQFF.

This clonotype was observed a few times. The chain is built from TRBV28 and TRBJ1-4, with D unclear. The CDR3 is made up of 15 amino acids. Deletions cut 6 bases from V and 0 bases from J, with 11 bases between. Germline V CDR1 and CDR2: MDHEN, SYDVKM. The CDR3 DNA reads TGTGCCAGCAGCGCCACCGGAGCAACTAATGAAAAACTGTTTTTT. Amino acid sequence: CASSATGATNEKLFF.

This CDR3 is CASSRGSTSGGHNEQFF. DNA of the CDR3: TGTGCCAGCAGCAGGGGATCTACTAGCGGGGGTCACAATGAGCAGTTCTTC. The chain has TRBV21-1 and TRBJ2-1; TRBD2, the table's D call, lacks a check against the DNA. TRBV21-1 is reported as a pseudogene. The CDR3 is 17 residues long.

V gene TRBV29-1 combines with J gene TRBJ1-2; 7 nucleotides match TRBD1. The CDR3 contains 11 residues. CDR1 is SQVTM and CDR2 is ANQGSEA in the germline V gene. The V segment lost 6 bases and the J segment 11 bases; nucleotides outside the gene matches: 9. DNA of the CDR3: TGCAGCGTCGCCAGACAGGGAGGTTACACCTTC. This translates into CSVARQGGYTF.

The table lists this clonotype with a few counts. The rearrangement joins TRBV12-3 or TRBV12-4 to TRBJ2-1; 9 positions agree with TRBD1. J gave up 7 bases and V 2 bases, and 9 bases lay outside the gene matches. There are 16 residues in the CDR3. In DNA form, the CDR3 reads TGTGCCAGCAGTTTAAGGACAGGGGTAGGGTGGAATGAGCAGTTCTTC. It codes for CASSLRTGVGWNEQFF.

The chain links TRBV5-1 to TRBJ2-2; the D gene is possibly TRBD2 (5 bases). The CDR3 loop spans 15 amino acids. The germline V and J ends were trimmed by 8 bases and 4 bases, with 18 bases remaining between them. Germline-derived CDR1 and CDR2 are SGHRS and YFSETQ. In DNA form, the CDR3 reads TGCGCCAGTACCCGGGGTGGTCCGGGCACCGGGGAGCTGTTTTTT. Its translation: CASTRGGPGTGELFF.

The V gene is TRBV15, the J gene TRBJ2-7; D may be TRBD1 (6 bases). V lost 2 bases to trimming and J lost 4 bases, with 12 bases between them. The germline V gene has CDR1 LNHNV and CDR2 YYDKDF (reference sequence). The CDR3 is 14 residues long. CDR3 DNA: TGTGCCACCAGCAGACAGGGGCCAGAGTACGAGCAGTACTTC. Its protein is CATSRQGPEYEQYF.

The sample holds many counts of this clonotype. The chain joins TRBV24-1 to TRBJ2-1, with D tentatively TRBD2 (5 bases). Germline V gene data show CDR1 as KGHDR and CDR2 as SFDVKD. The V end lost 1 base, the J end lost 6 bases, and 9 bases lay between the germline ends. CDR3 length: 14 residues. CDR3 nucleotide sequence: TGTGCCACCAGTGATTTCCGTAGCGTCAATGAGCAGTTCTTC. Protein sequence: CATSDFRSVNEQFF.

There are a few counts of this clonotype. The chain is built from TRBV7-3 and TRBJ2-2; TRBD2 is a possible D gene (6 bases). The germline V and J ends were trimmed by 6 bases and 6 bases, with 14 bases remaining between them. CDR3 length: 14 amino acids. The germline CDR1 and CDR2 sequences are SGHTA and FQGTGA. Written as DNA, the CDR3 is TGTGCCAGCAGGGTGGGGGGTTCCGCCGGGGAGCTGTTTTTT. Protein: CASRVGGSAGELFF. The full variable domain, with the rest looked up from reference TRBV7-3 and TRBJ2-2, is GAGVSQTPSNKVTEKGKYVELRCDPISGHTALYWYRQSLGQGPEFLIYFQGTGAADDSGLPNDRFFAVRPEGSVSTLKIQRTERGDSAVYLCASRVGGSAGELFFGEGSRLTVL.

The J gene is TRBJ2-7, the V gene TRBV12-3 or TRBV12-4, with TRBD1 matching 7 bases. CDR3 size: 13 residues. V shed 6 bases and J 4 bases; nucleotides not matched to a gene: 6. CDR3 protein: CASRGQNFYEQYV. The CDR3 bases are TGTGCCAGCAGGGGACAGAATTTTTACGAGCAGTACGTC.

This clonotype appeared a few times. The V gene is TRBV6-1, the J gene TRBJ2-5; 8 bases agree with TRBD2. This CDR3 contains 15 residues. With 6 bases clipped from V and 5 bases from J, the junction kept 11 bases outside the gene matches. Germline V gene sequence: CDR1 MNHNS, CDR2 SASEGT. The CDR3 reads CASRRGLALGETQYF. The CDR3 nucleotides are TGTGCCAGCAGACGTGGACTAGCCCTGGGGGAGACCCAGTACTTC.

The chain recombines TRBV20-1 with TRBJ1-1, with D maybe TRBD1 (6 bases). The CDR3 consists of 13 residues. Germline values: CDR1 DFQATT, CDR2 SNEGSKA (reference sequence). Trimming cost V 0 bases and J 9 bases, with 14 bases left between them. CDR3 region: CSARDRQGNKAFF. CDR3 coding DNA: TGCAGTGCTAGAGATCGGCAGGGGAATAAAGCTTTCTTT.

CDR3 residues: CASSSGLAGGQANEQFF. For the CDR3, the DNA is TGTGCCAGCAGTTCGGGACTAGCGGGGGGCCAGGCCAATGAGCAGTTCTTC. This chain uses TRBV12-3 or TRBV12-4 with TRBJ2-1, with 15 positions matching TRBD2. The V gene end was trimmed by 4 bases and the J gene end by 6 bases; junction bases not matched to a gene: 7. The CDR3 loop spans 17 amino acids.

In this sample, this clonotype turned up a few times. The V call is TRBV5-4, the J call TRBJ1-4, with TRBD1 matching 10 bases. V was clipped by 3 bases and J by 5 bases; unmatched bases: 1. In germline, CDR1 is SGHNT, CDR2 YYREEE (reference sequence). CDR3 length equals 14 residues. The CDR3 loop is CASSSGQGNEKLFF. The CDR3 DNA reads TGTGCCAGCAGCTCGGGACAGGGGAATGAAAAACTGTTTTTT.

In the case of this clonotype: One end of the junction fails to match germline, which may point to a read error. V is TRBV4-1 and J is TRBJ1-1; a possible D gene is TRBD1 (5 bases). This CDR3 has 16 residues. Germline V gene sequence: CDR1 MGHRA, CDR2 YSYEKL. This CDR3 reads CASSQDAGRMNTEAFF. The CDR3 DNA is TGCGCCAGCAGTCAAGATGCAGGGCGGATGAACACTGAAGCTTTCTTT.

This clonotype was seen a handful of times. CDR3 amino acids: CASSLNGPQETQYF. For the CDR3, the DNA is TGTGCCAGCAGCTTAAATGGACCCCAAGAGACCCAGTACTTC. The chain couples TRBV7-2 to TRBJ2-5, with D hard to call. Germline V gene sequence: CDR1 SGHTA, CDR2 FQGNSA. This CDR3 has 14 amino acids. The V end lost 2 bases, the J end lost 1 base, and 8 bases lay between the germline ends.

This chain joins TRBV20-1 and TRBJ2-1; either TRBD1 or TRBD2 may fit D (5 bases each). Between the trimmed V and J ends, which lost 5 bases and 7 bases, there was a span of 12 bases. Germline CDR1 reads DFQATT; CDR2 reads SNEGSKA (reference sequence). The CDR3 contains 12 residues. For the CDR3, the DNA is TGCAGTGCTGTGCCCGGGGCGAATGAGCAGTTCTTC. Its protein product is CSAVPGANEQFF.

The chain recombines TRBV27 with TRBJ1-6; D is possibly TRBD1 (6 bases). Germline lookup yields CDR1 MNHEY and CDR2 SMNVEV (reference sequence). V lost 3 bases, J lost 7 bases, and 10 bases lay in between. This CDR3 has 14 amino acids. The CDR3 sequence: CASSFGQRNSPLHF. DNA for the CDR3: TGTGCCAGCAGTTTCGGACAGAGGAATTCACCCCTCCACTTT.

The V and J genes are TRBV10-1 and TRBJ1-1; D uncertain. CDR1 WNHNN and CDR2 SYGVQD come from the germline V gene (reference sequence). Trimming shortened V by 3 bases and J by 4 bases, and 12 bases separated the two germline ends. This CDR3 has 14 amino acids. CDR3: CASSDLGAGTEAFF. CDR3 nucleotide sequence: TGCGCCAGCAGTGACCTAGGTGCAGGCACTGAAGCTTTCTTT.

This clonotype occurred a few times. CDR3 nucleotides: TGTGCCAGCAGCTTGAAGCGTCAGGATGAGCAGTTCTTC. The encoded protein is CASSLKRQDEQFF. This rearrangement joins TRBV7-2 to TRBJ2-1; D is ambiguous. Trimming took 3 bases from V and 8 from J, leaving 11 bases between them. The CDR3 runs to 13 residues. Per germline, CDR1 SGHTA and CDR2 FQGNSA.

The chain carries TRBV10-3 and TRBJ2-1; 12 bases match TRBD1. CDR3 length: 16 residues. With V trimmed by 10 bases and J by 4 bases, 11 bases remained unmatched. The germline gives CDR1 ENHRY, CDR2 SYGVKD. As DNA, the CDR3 is TGTGCCACCACTACCACGGGACAGGGGGCTTACAATGAGCAGTTCTTC. Protein product: CATTTTGQGAYNEQFF.

This clonotype has a handful of counts. The gene calls are TRBV25-1 and TRBJ2-2; 12 bases are a match to TRBD1. The CDR3 totals 16 residues. Germline V gene sequence: CDR1 MGHDK, CDR2 SYGVNS. V lost 3 bases to trimming and J lost 6 bases; unmatched junction nucleotides: 5. The CDR3 region has the DNA TGTGCCAGCAGTGATCTCCGGGACAGGGGGCCCGGGGAGCTGTTTTTT. Translation: CASSDLRDRGPGELFF.

The chain recombines TRBV7-3 with TRBJ1-5; D not resolved. Germline V gene data show CDR1 as SGHTA and CDR2 as FQGTGA. V was pared by 4 bases and J by 4 bases, with 14 bases between. This CDR3 is built from 15 residues. The CDR3 DNA reads TGTGCCAGCAGCTCGGTAGGCGGTTTGAATCAGCCCCAGCATTTT. This gives the protein CASSSVGGLNQPQHF.

The rearrangement joins TRBV12-3 or TRBV12-4 to TRBJ2-3, with 9 bases fitting TRBD2. The CDR3 length is 17 residues. The trim removed 3 bases at V and 2 bases at J, leaving 9 bases unmatched. The CDR3 spells CASSFSLLAGFTDTQYF. Here the CDR3 DNA reads TGTGCCAGCAGTTTCTCGCTCCTAGCGGGGTTCACAGATACGCAGTATTTT.

This chain links TRBV27 with TRBJ2-1; TRBD1 or TRBD2 may be the D gene (6 bases each). This CDR3 contains 14 residues. The V end lost 3 bases, the J end lost 6 bases, and 12 bases lay between the germline ends. CDR1 and CDR2 from the germline V gene are MNHEY and SMNVEV (reference sequence). The CDR3 DNA reads as TGTGCCAGCAGTTTTAGTAGGGGGGTCAATGAGCAGTTCTTC. Translation gives CASSFSRGVNEQFF.